The 25 T cell receptor beta chains presented below share a single source sample, sequenced in a study of chemoradiotherapy in HPV16-positive cancers. TCRdb's table, derived via immunoSEQ multiplex PCR, lists solely in-frame clones and lacks some. The sample consists of approximately 19,000 clones, approximately 83% of them appearing once. Source: blood, taken from a patient who underwent chemoradiotherapy. These receptors were collected from a human donor with HPV-associated anogenital cancer.

V gene TRBV5-1 combines with J gene TRBJ1-1; a weak D match, TRBD1 (5 bases). Germline V gives CDR1 SGHRS, CDR2 YFSETQ. This CDR3 comprises 15 residues. Trimming cost V 4 bases and J 2 bases, with 15 bases left between them. CDR3 loop: CASSAFGTVNTEAFF. CDR3 in DNA: TGCGCCAGCAGCGCGTTCGGGACGGTAAACACTGAAGCTTTCTTT.

This clone was counted only a few times. V gene TRBV5-1 combines with J gene TRBJ2-7; tentatively, D is TRBD2 (5 bases). The germline V gene encodes CDR1 SGHRS and CDR2 YFSETQ. V was shortened by 5 bases and J by 2 bases, with 11 bases between the two germline ends. This CDR3 comprises 13 residues. The DNA of the CDR3 is TGCGCCAGCAGAAGAGGGTCGGCCTACGAGCAGTACTTC. Its protein product is CASRRGSAYEQYF.

The V gene is TRBV10-3, the J gene TRBJ2-1; the D call may be TRBD1 or TRBD2 (5 bases each). This CDR3 spans 13 amino acids. Looked up from germline, CDR1 is ENHRY and CDR2 is SYGVKD. The germline V and J ends were trimmed by 6 bases and 8 bases, with 14 bases remaining between them. CDR3 region: CAIRKAEGDEQFF. DNA of the CDR3: TGTGCCATCAGAAAAGCGGAAGGGGATGAGCAGTTCTTC.

This chain links TRBV5-5 with TRBJ2-3; perhaps TRBD1 as D (6 bases). V was cut by 4 bases and J by 2 bases, with 11 bases left in between. This CDR3 region has 14 residues. The V gene's germline CDR1 is SGHKS and CDR2 YYEKEE (reference sequence). CDR3 sequence reads: CASSPGQFTDTQYF. In DNA form, the CDR3 reads TGTGCCAGCAGCCCGGGACAATTCACAGATACGCAGTATTTT.

V and J are TRBV5-6 and TRBJ2-2, with 12 nucleotides matching TRBD1. Germline V gives CDR1 SGHDT, CDR2 YYEEEE. CDR3 size: 16 residues. Unmatched junction bases numbered 3, after V lost 4 bases and J lost 2 bases. The CDR3 sequence is CASSPGQGANTGELFF. The CDR3 bases are TGTGCCAGCAGCCCGGGACAGGGGGCAAACACCGGGGAGCTGTTTTTT.

The chain uses TRBV29-1 and TRBJ1-2; D may be TRBD1 (5 bases). Deletions cut 3 bases from V and 2 bases from J, with 22 bases between. Germline V gene data show CDR1 as SQVTM and CDR2 as ANQGSEA. The length of the CDR3 is 17 residues. CDR3 nucleotides: TGCAGCGTTGAGAATCTATCGGGTTCCGGGGCAAACTATGGCTACACCTTC. Translation gives CSVENLSGSGANYGYTF.

The chain recombines TRBV6-5 with TRBJ1-1; 7 nucleotides align to TRBD1. The length of the CDR3 is 14 residues. The junction had 10 bases not matched to a gene; V was cut back by 7 bases and J by 5 bases. Per germline, CDR1 MNHEY and CDR2 SVGAGI. This CDR3 reads CASTQTGQGTEAFF. The DNA for the CDR3 is TGTGCCAGCACCCAGACAGGGCAAGGGACTGAAGCTTTCTTT.

The rearrangement links TRBV6-5 to TRBJ2-2; D is unclear. Germline CDR1 MNHEY, CDR2 SVGAGI. The CDR3 spans 14 residues. Trimming pared 7 bases from V and 8 bases from J, leaving 17 bases between. The CDR3 sequence is CASTSNYAGGELFF. The CDR3 DNA sequence: TGTGCCAGCACCTCGAATTACGCCGGTGGGGAGCTGTTTTTT.

V is TRBV7-9 and J is TRBJ2-3, with 12 bases aligning to TRBD1. The V segment lost 3 bases and the J segment 5 bases; nucleotides outside the gene matches: 6. CDR1 is SEHNR, CDR2 FQNEAQ, per germline (reference sequence). This CDR3 spans 16 amino acids. The CDR3 loop reads CASSLRDRGQGDTQYF. The CDR3 DNA follows: TGTGCCAGCAGCTTGCGGGACAGGGGGCAAGGAGATACGCAGTATTTT.

The CDR3 loop reads CASSPGARNTEAFF. The CDR3 nucleotides read TGTGCCAGCAGCCCCGGGGCCCGGAACACTGAAGCTTTCTTT. This rearrangement joins TRBV11-2 to TRBJ1-1, with a weak D call TRBD1 (5 bases). Germline V gene lookup returns CDR1 SGHAT and CDR2 FQNNGV. This CDR3 contains 14 residues. The ends were cut back, 5 bases at V and 1 base at J, with 11 bases in the middle. The full variable domain, rest sourced from reference TRBV11-2 and TRBJ1-1, is EAGVAQSPRYKIIEKRQSVAFWCNPISGHATLYWYQQILGQGPKLLIQFQNNGVVDDSQLPKDRFSAERLKGVDSTLKIQPAKLEDSAVYLCASSPGARNTEAFFGQGTRLTVV.

The genes are TRBV7-7 and TRBJ2-3; no definite D call. Germline loops: CDR1 SSHAT, CDR2 FNYEAQ (reference sequence). Trimming took 3 bases from V and 0 from J, leaving 10 bases between them. This CDR3 comprises 15 residues. CDR3 residues: CASSLGGLSTDTQYF. CDR3 sequence (DNA): TGTGCCAGCAGCTTGGGCGGTTTAAGCACAGATACGCAGTATTTT.

V and J are TRBV30 and TRBJ2-3, with D hard to call. The ends were cut back, 7 bases at V and 7 bases at J, with 12 bases in the middle. The germline V gene has CDR1 GTSNPN and CDR2 SVGIG (reference sequence). The CDR3 spans 11 residues. The CDR3, as DNA: TGTGCCTCTAGGCCGGCTAATACGCAGTATTTT. Translated, it gives CASRPANTQYF.

The V and J genes are TRBV5-4 and TRBJ2-5; a possible D gene is TRBD2 (5 bases). This CDR3 region has 15 residues. The V gene's germline CDR1 is SGHNT and CDR2 YYREEE (reference sequence). V gave up 0 bases and J gave up 1 base, with 10 bases separating them. CDR3 nucleotide sequence: TGTGCCAGCAGCTTGGGAGGGAGTGCCCAAGAGACCCAGTACTTC. Translated: CASSLGGSAQETQYF.

J is TRBJ1-4 and V is TRBV29-1, with no clear D. Germline V gene lookup returns CDR1 SQVTM and CDR2 ANQGSEA. The length of the CDR3 is 13 residues. V dropped 8 bases and J dropped 4 bases, with 14 bases sitting between them. CDR3 sequence: CSPSSAINEKLFF. The CDR3 DNA reads as TGCAGCCCCAGTTCGGCCATTAATGAAAAACTGTTTTTT.

The chain joins TRBV7-3 to TRBJ1-1; D ambiguous. The germline gives CDR1 SGHTA, CDR2 FQGTGA. The V and J ends lost 6 bases and 0 bases respectively, with 8 bases between them. The CDR3 totals 13 residues. The CDR3 is CASRLDLNTEAFF. In DNA form, the CDR3 reads TGTGCCAGCAGACTAGACCTGAACACTGAAGCTTTCTTT.

The CDR3 spells CASSPSVRGGTDTQYF. DNA of the CDR3: TGTGCCAGTAGTCCAAGTGTGCGGGGGGGCACAGATACGCAGTATTTT. The chain has TRBV19 and TRBJ2-3, with TRBD2 matching over 8 bases. CDR1 LNHDA and CDR2 SQIVND come from the germline V gene (reference sequence). The J segment lost 1 base and the V segment lost 5 bases, leaving 8 bases of the junction unmatched. The CDR3 is 16 amino acids.

This chain joins TRBV6-1 and TRBJ2-1, with 8 bases matching TRBD2. Unmatched junction bases numbered 10, after V lost 4 bases and J lost 2 bases. The CDR3 is 17 amino acids. Per the germline V gene, CDR1 is MNHNS and CDR2 is SASEGT. The CDR3 spells CASSGDGRVLAYNEQFF. CDR3 DNA sequence: TGTGCCAGCAGTGGAGACGGGAGGGTGTTAGCCTACAATGAGCAGTTCTTC.

This chain uses TRBV5-1 with TRBJ2-1, with TRBD1 as a possible D gene (7 bases). Between the trimmed V and J ends, which lost 4 bases and 8 bases, there was a span of 16 bases. CDR3 length equals 14 residues. Per germline, CDR1 SGHRS and CDR2 YFSETQ. The CDR3 nucleotides are TGCGCCAGCAGCGCGGGACAGTGGGGTGATGAGCAGTTCTTC. It translates to CASSAGQWGDEQFF.

This clone was seen once. The V and J genes are TRBV10-1 and TRBJ2-7, with D perhaps TRBD2 (5 bases). Trimming removed 7 bases at V and 4 bases at J, with 14 bases between. The CDR3 extends over 13 amino acids. Germline V lookup: CDR1 WNHNN, CDR2 SYGVQD (reference sequence). The CDR3 DNA sequence: TGCGCCAGCAAATCGGACTTACAATACGAGCAGTACTTC. Protein: CASKSDLQYEQYF.

This clone has a single count. The rearrangement links TRBV7-6 to TRBJ2-1, with D perhaps matching TRBD2 (5 bases). V lost 4 bases and J lost 10, with 11 bases in between. CDR3 size: 12 residues. Germline assignment: CDR1 SGHVS and CDR2 FNYEAQ. The DNA for the CDR3 is TGTGCCAGCAGCTCTAGCTCTATCGAGCAGTTCTTC. Translating it yields CASSSSSIEQFF.

In DNA, the CDR3 is TGTGCCACCAGCAAAATAGCGCGATCCTACGAGCAGTACTTC. Translating it yields CATSKIARSYEQYF. V is TRBV15 and J is TRBJ2-7; TRBD2 might be the D (5 bases). Germline values: CDR1 LNHNV, CDR2 YYDKDF (reference sequence). Trimming removed 4 bases from V and 1 base from J, with 11 bases in between. CDR3 length: 14 residues.

The genes are TRBV4-3 and TRBJ2-3; 9 bases fit TRBD2. The CDR3 is made up of 13 amino acids. CDR1 and CDR2 (germline): LGHNA, YSLEER. With 8 bases clipped from V and 1 base from J, the junction kept 1 base outside the gene matches. CDR3 sequence reads: CASRTSGTDTQYF. The DNA for the CDR3 is TGCGCCAGCCGGACTAGCGGCACAGATACGCAGTATTTT.

This chain uses TRBV18 with TRBJ2-7; D call uncertain. There are 13 residues in the CDR3. V dropped 3 bases and J dropped 0 bases, with 6 bases sitting between them. The germline V gene encodes CDR1 KGHSH and CDR2 LQKENI. The CDR3 DNA reads as TGTGCCAGCTCACCGCCGAGCTCCTACGAGCAGTACTTC. This sequence encodes CASSPPSSYEQYF.

This clone was picked up a small number of times. The V call is TRBV4-1, the J call TRBJ1-4, with D possibly being TRBD1 (5 bases). V was cut by 4 bases and J by 4 bases, with 16 bases left in between. Per the germline V gene, CDR1 is MGHRA and CDR2 is YSYEKL. This CDR3 has 16 residues. CDR3 sequence reads: CASSRRSGVLNEKLFF. CDR3 in DNA: TGCGCCAGCAGCCGACGGTCGGGGGTACTTAATGAAAAACTGTTTTTT.

The genes are TRBV5-6 and TRBJ2-1; no firm D call. The CDR3 is made up of 13 amino acids. V lost 4 bases to trimming and J lost 5 bases, with 10 bases between them. Germline CDR1 reads SGHDT; CDR2 reads YYEEEE. The CDR3 DNA reads TGTGCCAGCAGCGTAGGACCAAACAATGAGCAGTTCTTC. Translated, it gives CASSVGPNNEQFF.